Here is one T cell receptor beta chain with its context. No antigen is known for it. This entry comes from a study of siplizumab effects on memory and regulatory T cells. Assay used: immunoSEQ multiplex PCR; TCRdb lists only in-frame clones, some missing. The data show some 87,000 clones, more than 80% seen once. Study-level points and caveats: Siplizumab cultures yielded proliferating Tregs whose suppressive function was not confirmed. Mappable CD4+ clones that were alloreactive averaged 68.8% Treg-derived with siplizumab versus approximately 29% in controls. Contribution to the alloresponse seemed major for naive T cells, which also seemed more diverse than memory cells.

The CDR3 has 14 residues. Germline V gene data show CDR1 as SGHRS and CDR2 as YFSETQ. Trimming pared 1 base from V and 6 bases from J, leaving 13 bases between. The sample consisted of CD4+ T cells sorted from blood. This chain uses TRBV5-1 with TRBJ2-5; D unclear. The TCR originated in a human donor in good health. The CDR3, as DNA: TGCGCCAGCAGCTTGCCCCTCGTGGAAAAGACCCAGTACTTC. It encodes CASSLPLVEKTQYF.